These 5 T cell receptor beta chains came from one sample sequenced in a study of cytomegalovirus exposure and HLA in healthy donors. The primer mix had 60 Vbeta and 13 Jbeta primers. The protocol was immunoSEQ multiplex PCR, while the TCRdb copy is restricted to in-frame clones and leaves out a portion. In the table there are about 200,000 clones, approximately 80% of which are singletons. The sequencing input was PBMCs. Receptors originate from a man in his forties in good health and CMV-seronegative.

The gene calls are TRBV15 and TRBJ1-3, with TRBD1 matching over 7 bases. The CDR3 extends over 15 amino acids. CDR1 and CDR2 from the germline V gene are LNHNV and YYDKDF (reference sequence). Trimming took 3 bases from V and 4 from J; bases not matched to a gene: 6. CDR3 region: CATSRARQGGNTIYF. CDR3 coding DNA: TGTGCCACCAGCAGGGCTCGACAGGGAGGAAACACCATATATTTT.

This rearrangement joins TRBV4-1 to TRBJ1-1; D is undetermined. The CDR3 spans 15 residues. Germline V gene data show CDR1 as MGHRA and CDR2 as YSYEKL. V dropped 5 bases and J dropped 0 bases, with 13 bases sitting between them. CDR3 residues: CASSVLRIMNTEAFF. CDR3 coding DNA: TGCGCCAGCAGCGTACTCCGAATAATGAACACTGAAGCTTTCTTT.

The chain combines TRBV10-2 with TRBJ1-3; TRBD1 might be the D (5 bases). The germline V gene has CDR1 WSHSY and CDR2 SAAADI. The CDR3 covers 17 residues. V lost 5 bases and J lost 0, with 17 bases in between. DNA of the CDR3: TGCGCCAGCAGTTACATCGCTGGGACTTTCTCTGGAAACACCATATATTTT. Translated, it gives CASSYIAGTFSGNTIYF.

The CDR3 DNA is TGCGCCAGCATGCGAAGCGGGACAGGAAGAGGCTACACCTTC. This translates into CASMRSGTGRGYTF. The chain carries TRBV5-1 and TRBJ1-2; 8 bases are shared with TRBD1. Per germline, CDR1 SGHRS and CDR2 YFSETQ. J gave up 8 bases and V 6 bases, and 12 bases lay outside the gene matches. The CDR3 runs to 14 residues.

The chain recombines TRBV28 with TRBJ2-5; D ambiguous. V was clipped by 4 bases and J by 1 base, with 16 bases between them. Germline assignment: CDR1 MDHEN and CDR2 SYDVKM. The CDR3 has 16 amino acids. In DNA, the CDR3 is TGTGCCAGCAGTTCCACCCAGGTGGGTTTCCAAGAGACCCAGTACTTC. The encoded protein is CASSSTQVGFQETQYF.